This T cell receptor beta chain was captured by sequencing in a study of blood T cell repertoires in COVID-19. The CDR3 consists of 14 residues. The V gene lost 1 base and the J gene lost 2 bases, with 8 bases spanning the gap. Germline loops: CDR1 ENHRY, CDR2 SYGVKD. Sequenced by immunoSEQ multiplex PCR; TCRdb stores in-frame clones only, minus some. The table includes approximately 84,000 clones, over 65% detected once. Sequences were obtained from peripheral blood. The receptor was isolated from a human donor in a cohort sampled during active COVID-19. The chain carries TRBV10-3 and TRBJ1-1, with D unresolved. This CDR3 is CAISEFDINTEAFF. CDR3 bases: TGTGCCATCAGTGAGTTCGACATAAACACTGAAGCTTTCTTT.